These 3 T cell receptor beta chains came from one sample sequenced in a study of blood T cells in healthy people across ages. Sample-barcoded 5' priming and a J-beta primer mix drove a second PCR of about 6 to 12 cycles. TCRdb independently ran MiXCR on the 5' RACE reads; one entry per CDR3 protein. The repertoire holds around 1,000,000 distinct CDR3 sequences, with 25% as singletons. A further study also used this sample, focusing on T cells of mothers and their children.

The sequenced sample was blood. The receptors come from a girl between 2 and 10 years old in good health.

The rearrangement links TRBV12-3 or TRBV12-4 to TRBJ2-1; 7 nucleotides align to TRBD2. The last part of the DNA fits TRBJ2-7 better; the J call may be wrong. The CDR3 contains 15 residues. The CDR3 DNA follows: TGTGCCAGCAGTTTTCAGGGCGGGGGAAACTACGAGCAGTACTTC. It encodes CASSFQGGGNYEQYF.

A few counts support this clonotype. V is TRBV11-2 and J is TRBJ2-3, with TRBD2 as a possible D gene (5 bases). Germline V gives CDR1 SGHAT, CDR2 FQNNGV. This CDR3 region has 14 residues. Trimming took off 0 bases at V and 9 bases at J, with 13 bases between the two ends. The CDR3 here is CASSLDLKSGTQYF. The CDR3 region has the DNA TGTGCCAGCAGCTTAGATCTGAAGAGCGGAACGCAGTATTTT.

J is TRBJ2-7 and V is TRBV29-1; tentative D call: TRBD1 (6 bases). This CDR3 comprises 13 residues. The germline V gene encodes CDR1 SQVTM and CDR2 ANQGSEA. Trimming pared 4 bases from V and 0 bases from J, leaving 10 bases between. The DNA for the CDR3 is TGCAGCGTTGCGGGACACAACTCCTACGAGCAGTACTTC. This sequence encodes CSVAGHNSYEQYF.